The rows below give T cell receptor beta chains drawn from one sample of a study of tumor-infiltrating lymphocytes in localized non-small cell lung cancer. Produced via immunoSEQ multiplex PCR; TCRdb's table is partial and in-frame only. The repertoire holds about 12,000 clones, with around 85% as singletons. The sequenced sample consisted of uninvolved lung tissue not adjacent to the tumor. The receptors were sampled from a human donor with non-small cell lung cancer. The conserved cysteine and the conserved F or W are not part of the CDR3 here.

cdr3_aa	v_call
ASSLVGGISGNTIY	TRBV7-2
SVRGGQGNTIY	TRBV29-1
ASRLRQGHSPLH	TRBV12-2
ASSPTSGGAKNTQY	TRBV7-9
ASSQDLAGGADTQY	TRBV4-1
ASSSSIPGNTIY	TRBV28
ASRRTTGYYEQY	TRBV28
ASSYGWGNMNTEAF	TRBV6-5
ASSLGLTSGREGQF	TRBV7-3
ASSLGEKLF	TRBV28
ATTERTNEKLF	TRBV15
ASSLVSGVEQF	TRBV11-2
ASRPGDGSRGEQY	TRBV5-1
AWSATLNEQF	TRBV30
AWSVLGDTIY	TRBV30
ASSTGGRAGELF	TRBV7-2
AWSLPDRNTGELF	TRBV30
SVEGVGGQGINEQF	TRBV29-1
SALKRRSVGSIRGGFNTDTQY	TRBV29-1
ASSGPYSTEAF	TRBV2
ASRTGFSTDTQY	TRBV6-5
ASSAGLAGRQETQY	TRBV10-1
ASSPYDRDDGYT	TRBV6-6